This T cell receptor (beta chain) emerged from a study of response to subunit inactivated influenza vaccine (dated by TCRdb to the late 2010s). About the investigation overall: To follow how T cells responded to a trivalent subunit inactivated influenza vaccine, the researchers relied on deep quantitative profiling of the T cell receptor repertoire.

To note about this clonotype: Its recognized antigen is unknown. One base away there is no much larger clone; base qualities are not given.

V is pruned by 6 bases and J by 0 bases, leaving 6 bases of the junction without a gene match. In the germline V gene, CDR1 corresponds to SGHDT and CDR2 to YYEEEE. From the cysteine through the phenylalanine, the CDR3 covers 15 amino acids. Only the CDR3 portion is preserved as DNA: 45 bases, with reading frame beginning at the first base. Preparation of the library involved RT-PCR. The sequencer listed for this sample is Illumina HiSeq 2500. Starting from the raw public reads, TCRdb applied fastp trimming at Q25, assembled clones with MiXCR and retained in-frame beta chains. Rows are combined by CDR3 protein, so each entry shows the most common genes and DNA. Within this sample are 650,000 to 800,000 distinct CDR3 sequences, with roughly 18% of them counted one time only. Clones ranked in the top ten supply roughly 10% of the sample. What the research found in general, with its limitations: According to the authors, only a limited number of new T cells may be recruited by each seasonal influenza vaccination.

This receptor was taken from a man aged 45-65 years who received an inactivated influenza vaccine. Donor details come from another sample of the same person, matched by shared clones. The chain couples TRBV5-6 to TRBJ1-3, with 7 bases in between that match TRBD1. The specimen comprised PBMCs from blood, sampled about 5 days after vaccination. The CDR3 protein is CASKSTGFSGNTIYF. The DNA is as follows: TGTGCCAGCAAATCGACAGGGTTCTCTGGAAACACCATATATTTT.